The subject of this entry is one TCR beta chain. The antigen is not known. Treatment of patients with chemo-refractory metastatic non-small-cell lung cancer consisted of focal radiation plus CTLA-4 blockade with ipilimumab. Germline CDR1 reads SGHTA; CDR2 reads FQGNSA. The CDR3 length is 14 residues. V trimming: 5 bases; J trimming: 0 bases; junction bases outside the gene matches: 2. The data are from a study of radiotherapy plus CTLA-4 blockade in lung cancer. On the study more broadly: Disease control was present in roughly 30% of patients, and objective responses in 15% to 20%.

Profiling relied on immunoSEQ multiplex PCR, and the TCRdb table lists in-frame clones only, not all of them. The sample has approximately 57,000 clones; 70% to 85% are singletons. Overall study results and limits: Expansion of tumor-derived TCR clones was observed in blood after radiotherapy plus ipilimumab.

The chain employs TRBV7-2 and TRBJ2-3, with 7 nucleotides matching TRBD2. The source is a human donor with non-small cell lung cancer whose response to radiotherapy plus ipilimumab could not be evaluated. Specimen: peripheral blood, collected from a patient treated with radiotherapy plus ipilimumab. The CDR3 protein is CASSRDYSTDTQYF. CDR3 DNA: TGTGCCAGCAGCCGGGACTATAGCACAGATACGCAGTATTTT. Looking up the rest from reference TRBV7-2 and TRBJ2-3 gives the full variable domain: GAGVSQSPSNKVTEKGKDVELRCDPISGHTALYWYRQSLGQGLEFLIYFQGNSAPDKSGLPSDRFSAERTGGSVSTLTIQRTQQEDSAVYLCASSRDYSTDTQYFGPGTRLTVL.